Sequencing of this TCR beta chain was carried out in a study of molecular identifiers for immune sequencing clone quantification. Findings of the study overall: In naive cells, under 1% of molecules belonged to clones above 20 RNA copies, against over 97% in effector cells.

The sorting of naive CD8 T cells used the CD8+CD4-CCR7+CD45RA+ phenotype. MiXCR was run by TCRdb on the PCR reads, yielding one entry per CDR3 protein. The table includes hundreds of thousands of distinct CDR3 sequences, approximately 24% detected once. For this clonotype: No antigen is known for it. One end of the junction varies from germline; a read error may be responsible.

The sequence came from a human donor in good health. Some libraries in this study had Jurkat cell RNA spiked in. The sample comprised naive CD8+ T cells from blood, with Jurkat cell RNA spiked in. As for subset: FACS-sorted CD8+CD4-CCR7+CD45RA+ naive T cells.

The CDR3, as DNA: TGTGCCAGCAGCGCTGACAGGGCCCTCGGTCAGCGCCAGCATTTT. Amino acids: CASSADRALGQRQHF. V usage is TRBV5-6 and J usage is TRBJ1-5, with 7 positions matching TRBD1. Germline V gene data show CDR1 as SGHDT and CDR2 as YYEEEE. CDR3 size: 15 residues.